These T cell receptor beta chains were read from a single sample in a study of CD8 T cells in ankylosing spondylitis. TCRdb itself ran the 5' RACE reads through MiXCR, one entry per CDR3 protein. The sample has over 700,000 distinct CDR3 sequences, under 20% seen once. Sequenced material: blood, either unsorted or a sorted T cell fraction (not recorded which). The receptors were gathered from a male donor with ankylosing spondylitis. Both conserved end residues are part of each CDR3. Fields, in order: CDR3 protein, J gene, V gene.

CASSLGVELPGKETQYF,TRBJ2-5,TRBV12-3/TRBV12-4
CASRLTPSPYNEQFF,TRBJ2-1,TRBV6-1
CASSLTDYGYTF,TRBJ1-2,TRBV7-8
CASSVDGSSGNTIYF,TRBJ1-3,TRBV9
CASSETRTPMNTEAFF,TRBJ1-1,TRBV2
CASSYPSRTEYQETQYF,TRBJ2-5,TRBV6-2/TRBV6-3
CSASPGGRSEAFF,TRBJ1-1,TRBV20-1
CASSQPRDRGLAGGVHEQYF,TRBJ2-7,TRBV12-3/TRBV12-4
CASSLGPGNEKLFF,TRBJ1-4,TRBV5-1
CASSYGARNTEAFF,TRBJ1-1,TRBV5-5
CASSDLTGNTNEKLFF,TRBJ1-4,TRBV6-1
CSARLAGGQHNEQFF,TRBJ2-1,TRBV20-1
CSVEVSRGPYNEQFF,TRBJ2-1,TRBV29-1
CASSQGQTINTEAFF,TRBJ1-1,TRBV4-1
CSAPRLGAQNPETQYF,TRBJ2-5,TRBV20-1
CSVEPSDSYYGYTF,TRBJ1-2,TRBV29-1
CASSYSMGGRVSPLHF,TRBJ1-6,TRBV6-5
CASSALRGGGVTIEQFF,TRBJ2-1,TRBV28
CASRPRYTDTQYF,TRBJ2-3,TRBV12-3/TRBV12-4
CSVVLGQGMSGYTF,TRBJ1-2,TRBV29-1